Listed below are T cell receptor beta chains from one sample, sequenced in a study of response to subunit inactivated influenza vaccine. One entry per CDR3 protein results from TCRdb running MiXCR on the RT-PCR reads. The table has around 710,000 distinct CDR3 sequences, about 15% seen once. Sequenced material: PBMCs from blood, taken around two weeks before vaccination. The receptors derive from a man aged 50-59 years who received an inactivated influenza vaccine. Both conserved end residues are part of each CDR3. The D gene is left open where the match is weak. Only some rows state a clone size, as once, few, many or a class for expanded clones.

v_gene: TRBV19; abundance: few; d_gene: -; j_gene: TRBJ2-1; CDR3aa: CASSISGVGTYNEQFF; CDR3nt: TGTGCCAGTAGTATAAGTGGGGTAGGCACCTACAATGAGCAGTTCTTC
v_gene: TRBV4-3; abundance: many; d_gene: -; j_gene: TRBJ1-5; CDR3aa: CASSQDWLRFNQPQHF; CDR3nt: TGCGCCAGCAGCCAAGATTGGTTGAGATTTAATCAGCCCCAGCATTTT
v_gene: TRBV12-5; abundance: few; d_gene: TRBD2; j_gene: TRBJ2-1; CDR3aa: CASGLVVGREHEQFF; CDR3nt: TGTGCTAGTGGTTTGGTAGTGGGGCGGGAGCATGAGCAGTTCTTC
v_gene: TRBV10-3; abundance: -; d_gene: TRBD2; j_gene: TRBJ2-7; CDR3aa: CASWTSGGEQYF; CDR3nt: TGTGCCAGCTGGACTAGCGGAGGCGAGCAGTACTTC
v_gene: TRBV2; abundance: -; d_gene: TRBD2; j_gene: TRBJ2-5; CDR3aa: CASSGRLAGVGETQYF; CDR3nt: TGTGCCAGCAGTGGTCGACTAGCGGGAGTAGGGGAGACCCAGTACTTC
v_gene: TRBV13; abundance: few; d_gene: -; j_gene: TRBJ2-1; CDR3aa: CASSSSGPYNEQFF; CDR3nt: TGTGCCAGCAGCTCCTCGGGCCCCTACAATGAGCAGTTCTTC
v_gene: TRBV12-3/TRBV12-4; abundance: many; d_gene: TRBD1; j_gene: TRBJ1-6; CDR3aa: CASSGTALNSPLHF; CDR3nt: TGTGCCAGCAGTGGGACAGCACTAAATTCACCCCTCCACTTT
v_gene: TRBV5-1; abundance: -; d_gene: -; j_gene: TRBJ1-5; CDR3aa: CASSEGGPSGPQHF; CDR3nt: TGCGCCAGCAGTGAGGGTGGGCCGAGTGGGCCCCAGCATTTT
v_gene: TRBV28; abundance: few; d_gene: TRBD2; j_gene: TRBJ2-1; CDR3aa: CASSSLAGGGNSWDNEQFF; CDR3nt: TGTGCCAGCAGTTCGCTAGCGGGAGGGGGGAATTCGTGGGACAATGAGCAGTTCTTC
v_gene: TRBV10-3; abundance: -; d_gene: TRBD2; j_gene: TRBJ2-1; CDR3aa: CAISGGLAGENEQFF; CDR3nt: TGTGCCATCAGTGGAGGACTAGCGGGGGAAAATGAGCAGTTCTTC
v_gene: TRBV7-4; abundance: few; d_gene: -; j_gene: TRBJ1-5; CDR3aa: CASSPGGRGLNQPQHF; CDR3nt: TGTGCCAGCAGCCCGGGCGGCAGAGGCTTAAATCAGCCCCAGCATTTT
v_gene: TRBV28; abundance: many; d_gene: TRBD2; j_gene: TRBJ2-1; CDR3aa: CASSSLLAGGRWNEQFF; CDR3nt: TGTGCCAGCAGTTCCCTGTTAGCGGGGGGGCGGTGGAATGAGCAGTTCTTC
v_gene: TRBV6-1; abundance: many; d_gene: TRBD1; j_gene: TRBJ2-7; CDR3aa: CASSRDRGHYEQYF; CDR3nt: TGTGCCAGCAGCCGGGACAGAGGACACTACGAGCAGTACTTC
v_gene: TRBV12-3/TRBV12-4; abundance: few; d_gene: TRBD1; j_gene: TRBJ1-3; CDR3aa: CASRRGQENTIYF; CDR3nt: TGTGCCAGCAGAAGAGGACAGGAAAACACCATATATTTT